This record covers a single T cell receptor (beta chain). This record comes from a study of cytomegalovirus exposure and HLA in healthy donors. Per the germline V gene, CDR1 is SGHRS and CDR2 is YFSETQ. The junction had 6 bases not matched to a gene; V was cut back by 1 base and J by 2 bases. The CDR3 loop spans 15 amino acids. The PCR ran on 60 Vbeta and 13 Jbeta primers. The assay was immunoSEQ multiplex PCR, and TCRdb's table has in-frame clones only and misses some. The sample contains approximately 190,000 clones, roughly 87% of which appear only once. The sequence came from a boy aged 2 to 10 in good health and CMV-seronegative. This sequence joins TRBV5-1 and TRBJ2-7; 7 bases fit TRBD1. The specimen was PBMCs. The CDR3 nucleotides read TGCGCCAGCAGCTTGTCCCAGGGGGTCACCTACGAGCAGTACTTC. This encodes CASSLSQGVTYEQYF.